This T cell receptor beta chain was identified in a study of blood T cell repertoires in COVID-19. About the research overall: From T cells, B-cell-depleted T cells, or PBMCs came the material, which was cDNA or gDNA.

Clones were read by immunoSEQ multiplex PCR, and TCRdb kept only the in-frame ones, dropping some. The table shows approximately 500,000 clones, with 75% to 90% occurring only once. The clonotype originates from a human donor in a cohort sampled during active COVID-19. Sequencing input: peripheral blood.

CDR3 nucleotides: TGCAGTGCTAGTACAGTAAGTGGAAACACTGAAGCTTTCTTT. Its protein is CSASTVSGNTEAFF. J is TRBJ1-1 and V is TRBV20-1, with no clear D. V was trimmed by 3 bases and J by 2 bases, leaving 13 bases between them. The CDR3 is made up of 14 amino acids. Looked up from germline, CDR1 is DFQATT and CDR2 is SNEGSKA (reference sequence).